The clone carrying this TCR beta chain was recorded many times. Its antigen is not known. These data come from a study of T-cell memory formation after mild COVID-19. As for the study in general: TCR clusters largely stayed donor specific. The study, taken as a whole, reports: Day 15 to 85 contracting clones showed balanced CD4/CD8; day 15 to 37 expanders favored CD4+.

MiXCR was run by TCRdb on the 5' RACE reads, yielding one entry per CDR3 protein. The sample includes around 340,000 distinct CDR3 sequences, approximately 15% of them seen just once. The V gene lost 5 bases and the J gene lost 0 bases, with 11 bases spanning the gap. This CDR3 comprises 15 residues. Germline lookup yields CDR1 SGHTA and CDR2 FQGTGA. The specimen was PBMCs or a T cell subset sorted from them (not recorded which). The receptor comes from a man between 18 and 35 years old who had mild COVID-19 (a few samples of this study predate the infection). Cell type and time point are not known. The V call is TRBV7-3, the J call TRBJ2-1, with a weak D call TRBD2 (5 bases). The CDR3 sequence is CASSLSSNSYNEQFF. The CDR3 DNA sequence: TGTGCCAGCAGCCTCTCTAGCAACTCCTACAATGAGCAGTTCTTC.